These 19 T cell receptor beta chains were all obtained from the same sample, sequenced in a study of blood T cell repertoires in COVID-19. Method: immunoSEQ multiplex PCR; TCRdb's copy keeps in-frame clones and lacks some. This table has nearly 300,000 clones, 88% appearing once. The source material was peripheral blood. The origin of the receptors is a woman aged 25 to 39 who had recovered from COVID-19.

The chain has TRBV27 and TRBJ2-7; 8 bases match TRBD2. J lost 4 bases, V lost 8 bases, and 7 bases had no gene match. CDR1 and CDR2 (germline): MNHEY, SMNVEV (reference sequence). The CDR3 loop spans 13 amino acids. This CDR3 is CASGGGTGYEQYF. DNA for the CDR3: TGTGCCAGCGGCGGGGGGACGGGTTACGAGCAGTACTTC.

The V and J genes are TRBV4-2 and TRBJ1-4; TRBD1 aligns across 12 bases. CDR3 length: 18 amino acids. Germline CDR1 is LGHNA and CDR2 is YNFKEQ. Trimming took 0 bases from V and 8 from J; bases not matched to a gene: 10. CDR3 in amino acids: CASSQDWDRGRGGEKLFF. CDR3 DNA: TGTGCCAGCAGCCAAGATTGGGACAGGGGGCGCGGAGGCGAAAAACTGTTTTTT.

The chain has TRBV28 and TRBJ1-1; D perhaps matches TRBD1 (6 bases). Trimming pared 5 bases from V and 2 bases from J, leaving 18 bases between. CDR1 is MDHEN, CDR2 SYDVKM, per germline. The CDR3 length is 16 residues. The CDR3 region is CASSPPGGRFNTEAFF. The CDR3 region has the DNA TGTGCCAGCAGTCCCCCGGGGGGGCGATTTAACACTGAAGCTTTCTTT. The variable domain in full, completed from reference TRBV28 and TRBJ1-1, reads DVKVTQSSRYLVKRTGEKVFLECVQDMDHENMFWYRQDPGLGLRLIYFSYDVKMKEKGDIPEGYSVSREKKERFSLILESASTNQTSMYLCASSPPGGRFNTEAFFGQGTRLTVV.

The chain employs TRBV30 and TRBJ2-7; 7 positions agree with TRBD1. The CDR3 extends over 14 amino acids. Germline CDR1 reads GTSNPN; CDR2 reads SVGIG (reference sequence). The trim removed 0 bases at V and 5 bases at J, leaving 7 bases unmatched. In DNA, the CDR3 is TGTGCCTGGAGTGTAGGGACAGTACTCGACGAGCAGTACTTC. This sequence encodes CAWSVGTVLDEQYF.

V usage is TRBV19 and J usage is TRBJ2-1; 10 nucleotides match TRBD1. The CDR3 has 14 residues. Looked up from germline, CDR1 is LNHDA and CDR2 is SQIVND (reference sequence). V dropped 6 bases and J dropped 8; count of bases not matched to a gene: 7. The DNA of the CDR3 is TGTGCCAGTAGCCCTGGACAGGGGGGTGATGAGCAGTTCTTC. Protein product: CASSPGQGGDEQFF.

This chain connects TRBV4-3 to TRBJ1-2; 9 nucleotides match TRBD1. CDR3 size: 14 residues. Germline values: CDR1 LGHNA, CDR2 YSLEER. The V and J ends lost 3 bases and 8 bases, in that order; junction bases with no gene match: 7. The chain's CDR3 is CASSQGTGRGGYTF. The CDR3 nucleotides read TGCGCCAGCAGCCAGGGGACAGGGAGAGGAGGCTACACCTTC.

This CDR3 is CASRQGWGTDTQYF. The CDR3 DNA reads TGTGCCAGTAGACAGGGTTGGGGCACAGATACGCAGTATTTT. V gene TRBV19 combines with J gene TRBJ2-3, with D possibly TRBD1 on 6 matching bases. Germline V CDR1 and CDR2: LNHDA, SQIVND (reference sequence). The germline V and J ends were trimmed by 6 bases and 1 base, with 11 bases remaining between them. The CDR3 totals 14 residues.

The chain has TRBV27 and TRBJ1-1, with a tentative D call TRBD1 (6 bases). The germline V gene has CDR1 MNHEY and CDR2 SMNVEV (reference sequence). There are 15 residues in the CDR3. With 3 bases removed from V and 1 base from J, the gap between germline ends came to 12 bases. The CDR3 coding sequence is TGTGCCAGCAGTTTGCTGGGGGCGGAGAACACTGAAGCTTTCTTT. It translates to CASSLLGAENTEAFF.

This clone was detected a few times. The CDR3 sequence is CASIMSETGKAFF. The DNA for the CDR3 is TGTGCCAGTATAATGTCGGAGACAGGGAAAGCTTTCTTT. The chain uses TRBV19 and TRBJ1-1; 7 bases line up with TRBD1. This CDR3 is built from 13 residues. V shed 7 bases and J 9 bases; nucleotides not matched to a gene: 11. Looked up from germline, CDR1 is LNHDA and CDR2 is SQIVND (reference sequence).

The chain carries TRBV2 and TRBJ1-5; 9 nucleotides line up with TRBD1. This CDR3 has 13 amino acids. CDR1 is SNHLY and CDR2 is FYNNEI in the germline V gene. V was clipped by 4 bases and J by 11 bases; unmatched bases: 6. CDR3 sequence: CASSGGTGKAQHF. The CDR3 DNA follows: TGTGCCAGCAGTGGGGGGACAGGGAAGGCCCAGCATTTT.

This sequence joins TRBV6-1 and TRBJ1-2, with 7 bases lining up with TRBD1. The germline V gene has CDR1 MNHNS and CDR2 SASEGT. The CDR3 runs 16 residues. The V and J ends lost 0 bases and 4 bases, in that order; junction bases with no gene match: 8. CDR3 in amino acids: CASSEATGQEIYGYTF. CDR3 coding DNA: TGTGCCAGCAGTGAAGCAACCGGACAGGAGATCTATGGCTACACCTTC.

V gene TRBV6-1 combines with J gene TRBJ2-7; possible D gene TRBD1, 6 bases. The CDR3 is 15 amino acids. CDR1 and CDR2 (germline): MNHNS, SASEGT. Trimming pared 3 bases from V and 3 bases from J, leaving 15 bases between. The CDR3 loop reads CASSETWIGGYEQYF. CDR3 coding DNA: TGTGCCAGCAGTGAGACGTGGATAGGGGGCTACGAGCAGTACTTC.

This clone was seen a few times. The chain carries TRBV5-4 and TRBJ1-1; D might be TRBD1 (5 bases). Trimming took off 1 base at V and 3 bases at J, with 13 bases between the two ends. CDR3 length equals 15 residues. Germline V CDR1 and CDR2: SGHNT, YYREEE (reference sequence). The DNA for the CDR3 is TGTGCCAGCAGCTTGCCCGAACCCAGGGACACTGAAGCTTTCTTT. Encoded protein: CASSLPEPRDTEAFF.

The chain has TRBV6-5 and TRBJ1-4, with D hard to call. CDR1 is MNHEY and CDR2 is SVGAGI in the germline V gene. The CDR3 totals 15 residues. The germline V and J ends were trimmed by 2 bases and 4 bases, with 11 bases remaining between them. The CDR3 DNA reads as TGTGCCAGCAGTTACATTTACAGCCTTAATGAAAAACTGTTTTTT. Translation: CASSYIYSLNEKLFF.

The J gene is TRBJ2-5, the V gene TRBV5-1; D is perhaps TRBD2 (7 bases). Germline V CDR1 and CDR2: SGHRS, YFSETQ. V dropped 2 bases and J dropped 5 bases, with 13 bases sitting between them. There are 14 residues in the CDR3. The CDR3 DNA is TGCGCCAGCAGCTTTACGGGGGGCGACGAGACCCAGTACTTC. This translates into CASSFTGGDETQYF. Full variable domain (rest looked up from reference TRBV5-1 and TRBJ2-5): KAGVTQTPRYLIKTRGQQVTLSCSPISGHRSVSWYQQTPGQGLQFLFEYFSETQRNKGNFPGRFSGRQFSNSRSEMNVSTLELGDSALYLCASSFTGGDETQYFGPGTRLLVL.

This rearrangement joins TRBV3-1 (or the pseudogene TRBV3-2) to TRBJ2-7; D ambiguous. The CDR3 runs 13 residues. V lost 2 bases and J lost 2, with 7 bases in between. The germline V gene has CDR1 LGHDT and CDR2 YNNKEL (reference sequence). The CDR3 protein is CASSQNKAYEQYF. The CDR3 nucleotides read TGTGCCAGCAGCCAAAACAAAGCCTACGAGCAGTACTTC.

The chain recombines TRBV7-9 with TRBJ2-7; possibly TRBD1 for D (5 bases). V was trimmed by 1 base and J by 9 bases, leaving 10 bases between them. Germline V gene data show CDR1 as SEHNR and CDR2 as FQNEAQ (reference sequence). The CDR3 has 12 amino acids. This CDR3 reads CASSLVLGPQYF. CDR3 nucleotides: TGTGCCAGCAGCTTAGTTTTGGGGCCGCAGTACTTC.

This sequence joins TRBV3-1 (or the pseudogene TRBV3-2) and TRBJ2-3, with 11 bases identical to TRBD2. This CDR3 contains 17 residues. Germline V gene data show CDR1 as LGHDT and CDR2 as YNNKEL (reference sequence). V dropped 0 bases and J dropped 3; count of bases not matched to a gene: 5. In DNA, the CDR3 is TGTGCCAGCAGCCAAGAAATAGCGGGGGGGGTTACAGATACGCAGTATTTT. Its protein product is CASSQEIAGGVTDTQYF.

The chain links TRBV3-1 (or the pseudogene TRBV3-2) to TRBJ2-1, with D possibly TRBD2 on 7 matching bases. The V end was cut by 6 bases, the J end by 7 bases, with 16 bases between. Germline values: CDR1 LGHDT, CDR2 YNNKEL (reference sequence). The CDR3 is made up of 14 amino acids. The CDR3, as DNA: TGTGCCAGCAGAGAGGGGGGGGCTGAGAATGAGCAGTTCTTC. Its protein product is CASREGGAENEQFF.